The 27 T cell receptor beta chains below were found in one sample sequenced in a study of T cells after yellow fever vaccination. From the 5' RACE reads, TCRdb called clonotypes with MiXCR, one entry per CDR3 protein. The sample holds a few hundred thousand distinct CDR3 sequences; roughly 7.2% are singletons and the top ten take 0.85%. Material: CD4+ T cells sorted from PBMCs, obtained 15 days after the yellow fever booster vaccination. Every receptor here comes from a man aged 30 to 45 who received the YFV17D yellow fever vaccine.

This clonotype was recorded a few times. The CDR3 DNA is TGCAGTGCTAGAGATGGTGCGGGAGGCGCGGATACGCAGTATTTT. Translating gives CSARDGAGGADTQYF. The chain joins TRBV20-1 to TRBJ2-3, with TRBD2 matching 8 bases. The V segment lost 0 bases and the J segment 6 bases; nucleotides outside the gene matches: 8. Looked up from germline, CDR1 is DFQATT and CDR2 is SNEGSKA (reference sequence). The CDR3 length is 15 residues.

The rearrangement uses TRBV14 and TRBJ2-1; TRBD2 is a possible D gene (6 bases). V dropped 0 bases and J dropped 9 bases, with 21 bases sitting between them. The CDR3 loop spans 17 amino acids. Germline CDR1 reads SGHDN; CDR2 reads FVKESK. As DNA, the CDR3 is TGTGCCAGCAGCCAAGATTGGGAGGACCACCGCAGCGGTGAGCAGTTCTTC. As protein: CASSQDWEDHRSGEQFF. Complete variable domain (other parts from reference TRBV14 and TRBJ2-1): EAGVTQFPSHSVIEKGQTVTLRCDPISGHDNLYWYRRVMGKEIKFLLHFVKESKQDESGMPNNRFLAERTGGTYSTLKVQPAELEDSGVYFCASSQDWEDHRSGEQFFGPGTRLTVL.

This clonotype has a handful of counts. The chain combines TRBV6-1 with TRBJ2-4; 7 nucleotides line up with TRBD2. The CDR3 runs to 15 residues. J was trimmed by 3 bases and V by 6 bases; bases with no gene match: 8. Per the germline V gene, CDR1 is MNHNS and CDR2 is SASEGT. The CDR3: CASSIGGSRKNIQYF. For the CDR3, the DNA is TGTGCCAGCAGCATCGGGGGGTCTCGCAAAAACATTCAGTACTTC.

Ten or more counts support this clonotype. J is TRBJ1-1 and V is TRBV5-1; D unclear. The CDR3 length is 12 residues. V gave up 0 bases and J gave up 5 bases, with 5 bases separating them. Germline V lookup: CDR1 SGHRS, CDR2 YFSETQ. The CDR3 spells CASSLGWTEAFF. The CDR3 bases are TGCGCCAGCAGCTTGGGGTGGACTGAAGCTTTCTTT.

The V call is TRBV21-1, the J call TRBJ2-6; TRBD1 was called by the table and not checked on the DNA. TRBV21-1 is flagged as a pseudogene. This CDR3 is 17 amino acids long. DNA of the CDR3: TGTGCCAGCAGCCTCCGGGACAGGTACGCTGGGGCCAACGTCCTGACTTTC. This sequence encodes CASSLRDRYAGANVLTF.

This chain links TRBV5-1 with TRBJ1-4, with 8 bases lining up with TRBD1. Germline assignment: CDR1 SGHRS and CDR2 YFSETQ. The CDR3 is 14 residues long. V shed 5 bases, J shed 4 bases, and the junction held 4 bases outside the gene matches. For the CDR3, the DNA is TGCGCCAGCAGTCAGGGGGCCATTAATGAAAAACTGTTTTTT. Translation: CASSQGAINEKLFF.

This clonotype was seen repeatedly, ten times or more. The V call is TRBV29-1, the J call TRBJ2-3; D might be TRBD2 (5 bases). CDR1 is SQVTM and CDR2 is ANQGSEA in the germline V gene. V shed 2 bases and J shed 0 bases, with 15 bases lying between them. This CDR3 spans 16 amino acids. CDR3 protein: CSVEKFVGGSTDTQYF. The DNA for the CDR3 is TGCAGCGTTGAAAAATTCGTGGGCGGGAGCACAGATACGCAGTATTTT.

This clonotype was seen ten or more times. The J gene is TRBJ2-1, the V gene TRBV18; TRBD2 matches at 16 bases. Germline V gene lookup returns CDR1 KGHSH and CDR2 LQKENI. This CDR3 is 20 amino acids long. J was trimmed by 0 bases and V by 6 bases; bases with no gene match: 11. CDR3: CASSPTGTSGRDGSYNEQFF. CDR3 sequence (DNA): TGTGCCAGCTCCCCCACCGGGACTAGCGGGAGGGACGGCTCCTACAATGAGCAGTTCTTC.

The chain recombines TRBV4-2 with TRBJ2-5; a weak D match, TRBD1 (7 bases). Germline-derived CDR1 and CDR2 are LGHNA and YNFKEQ. V lost 4 bases to trimming and J lost 5 bases, with 23 bases between them. CDR3 length equals 17 residues. The CDR3 bases are TGTGCCAGCAGCCCAGGGGGTTCGGGGGCGCCGGGGGAGACCCAGTACTTC. Translation gives CASSPGGSGAPGETQYF.

The table lists this clonotype with a few counts. The chain has TRBV19 and TRBJ2-1, with D possibly TRBD2 on 6 matching bases. Germline CDR1 is LNHDA and CDR2 is SQIVND (reference sequence). Trimming removed 1 base from V and 1 base from J, with 8 bases in between. CDR3 length: 15 amino acids. As DNA, the CDR3 is TGTGCCAGTAGTATAGCAAGCGGGTCCTACAATGAGCAGTTCTTC. Translating gives CASSIASGSYNEQFF. The full variable domain, in which reference TRBV19 and TRBJ2-1 provide the parts outside the CDR3, is DGGITQSPKYLFRKEGQNVTLSCEQNLNHDAMYWYRQDPGQGLRLIYYSQIVNDFQKGDIAEGYSVSREKKESFPLTVTSAQKNPTAFYLCASSIASGSYNEQFFGPGTRLTVL.

This sequence joins TRBV5-4 and TRBJ2-5; no definite D call. Germline V gives CDR1 SGHNT, CDR2 YYREEE (reference sequence). V shed 2 bases and J shed 5 bases, with 13 bases lying between them. The length of the CDR3 is 14 residues. The CDR3 sequence is CASSFTIGKETQYF. CDR3 DNA: TGTGCCAGCAGCTTCACTATAGGGAAGGAGACCCAGTACTTC.

The chain links TRBV6-2 or TRBV6-3 to TRBJ2-5; 13 nucleotides align to TRBD2. This CDR3 contains 16 residues. The ends lost 2 bases at V and 3 bases at J; junction bases unmatched: 3. Per germline, CDR1 MNHEY and CDR2 SVGEGT. In DNA form, the CDR3 reads TGTGCCAGCAGTTACGGACTAGCGGGGGCCAAAGAGACCCAGTACTTC. Translation: CASSYGLAGAKETQYF.

This clonotype has ten or more counts. V usage is TRBV28 and J usage is TRBJ2-7; 11 bases match TRBD1. The CDR3 runs to 14 residues. From germline, CDR1 is MDHEN and CDR2 SYDVKM. V dropped 8 bases and J dropped 6; count of bases not matched to a gene: 9. CDR3 sequence: CASYPGQGVSEQYF. The CDR3 coding sequence is TGTGCCAGCTATCCGGGACAGGGGGTTTCCGAGCAGTACTTC.

This clonotype has a count of ten or more. This sequence joins TRBV12-3 or TRBV12-4 and TRBJ2-1, with a tentative D call TRBD1 (5 bases). The ends were cut back, 7 bases at V and 4 bases at J, with 17 bases in the middle. The CDR3 is made up of 15 amino acids. CDR3 sequence: CASTVARTRYNEQFF. The CDR3 nucleotides read TGTGCCAGCACAGTCGCTCGGACAAGGTACAATGAGCAGTTCTTC.

This sequence joins TRBV5-4 and TRBJ2-7; no reliable D call. Germline V CDR1 and CDR2: SGHNT, YYREEE (reference sequence). Trimming took 4 bases from V and 5 from J, leaving 13 bases between them. The CDR3 sequence is 13 residues long. CDR3 DNA: TGTGCCAGCAGCGCCGTCCCCGTCAACGAGCAGTACTTC. Amino acids: CASSAVPVNEQYF.

This chain joins TRBV7-2 and TRBJ1-4, with D possibly being TRBD1 (5 bases). This CDR3 is 16 amino acids long. Germline lookup yields CDR1 SGHTA and CDR2 FQGNSA. Deletions cut 5 bases from V and 4 bases from J, with 17 bases between. This chain's CDR3 is CASSPGAPSGNEKLFF. Here the CDR3 DNA reads TGTGCCAGCAGCCCCGGGGCGCCTTCGGGTAATGAAAAACTGTTTTTT.

At least ten counts were recorded for this clonotype. V and J are TRBV4-3 and TRBJ2-3; D possibly corresponds to TRBD2 (6 bases). Germline V gene sequence: CDR1 LGHNA, CDR2 YSLEER. The CDR3 extends over 13 amino acids. V was clipped by 1 base and J by 5 bases, with 7 bases between them. CDR3 region: CASSQAGRDTQYF. The CDR3 coding sequence is TGCGCCAGCAGCCAAGCCGGGAGAGATACGCAGTATTTT.

The table lists this clonotype with many counts. The rearrangement links TRBV12-3 or TRBV12-4 to TRBJ2-6; no clear D. V shed 6 bases and J shed 0 bases, with 6 bases lying between them. There are 14 residues in the CDR3. The CDR3 is CASSLPSGANVLTF. CDR3 DNA sequence: TGTGCCAGCAGCCTTCCCTCTGGGGCCAACGTCCTGACTTTC.

This rearrangement joins TRBV11-3 to TRBJ2-1; 8 nucleotides align to TRBD1. Germline values: CDR1 SGHNT, CDR2 YENEEA. This CDR3 contains 14 residues. V shed 3 bases, J shed 5 bases, and the junction held 3 bases outside the gene matches. The CDR3 loop is CASSFTGGDNEQFF. DNA of the CDR3: TGTGCCAGCAGCTTTACAGGGGGAGACAATGAGCAGTTCTTC.

The chain is built from TRBV7-2 and TRBJ2-1; D is perhaps TRBD2 (5 bases). CDR1 and CDR2 from the germline V gene are SGHTA and FQGNSA. The germline V and J ends were trimmed by 2 bases and 5 bases, with 13 bases remaining between them. This CDR3 contains 15 residues. CDR3 DNA sequence: TGTGCCAGCAGCTTATTCGGGGTTGACGACAATGAGCAGTTCTTC. Translation gives CASSLFGVDDNEQFF. The variable domain in full, with the rest retrieved from reference TRBV7-2 and TRBJ2-1, is GAGVSQSPSNKVTEKGKDVELRCDPISGHTALYWYRQSLGQGLEFLIYFQGNSAPDKSGLPSDRFSAERTGGSVSTLTIQRTQQEDSAVYLCASSLFGVDDNEQFFGPGTRLTVL.

This sequence joins TRBV28 and TRBJ2-7, with 7 nucleotides matching TRBD1. The CDR3 extends over 14 amino acids. CDR1 and CDR2 from the germline V gene are MDHEN and SYDVKM. J lost 3 bases, V lost 8 bases, and 10 bases had no gene match. This CDR3 reads CASGPSGTVYEQYF. The CDR3, as DNA: TGTGCCAGCGGACCTTCCGGGACAGTCTACGAGCAGTACTTC. Variable domain in full (rest from reference TRBV28 and TRBJ2-7): DVKVTQSSRYLVKRTGEKVFLECVQDMDHENMFWYRQDPGLGLRLIYFSYDVKMKEKGDIPEGYSVSREKKERFSLILESASTNQTSMYLCASGPSGTVYEQYFGPGTRLTVT.

V gene TRBV7-2 combines with J gene TRBJ2-3, with unresolved D. V shed 1 base and J shed 2 bases, with 7 bases lying between them. The germline CDR1 and CDR2 sequences are SGHTA and FQGNSA. The CDR3 spans 14 residues. The DNA of the CDR3 is TGTGCCAGCAGCTTAGGAGACAACACAGATACGCAGTATTTT. Amino acids: CASSLGDNTDTQYF.

V usage is TRBV28 and J usage is TRBJ2-7; no definite D call. CDR1 and CDR2 from the germline V gene are MDHEN and SYDVKM. The CDR3 sequence is 12 residues long. Between the trimmed V and J ends, which lost 3 bases and 7 bases, there was a span of 10 bases. CDR3 in amino acids: CASSLTWGEQYF. The CDR3 DNA reads as TGTGCCAGCAGTTTGACCTGGGGTGAGCAGTACTTC.

The rearrangement joins TRBV28 to TRBJ1-3; perhaps TRBD1 as D (6 bases). The CDR3 loop spans 16 amino acids. Germline V gives CDR1 MDHEN, CDR2 SYDVKM. V lost 2 bases and J 0 bases, leaving 11 bases between the germline ends. The CDR3 bases are TGTGCCAGCAGTTTAGTACGGGACACCTCTGGAAACACCATATATTTT. This codes for CASSLVRDTSGNTIYF.

This clonotype has just a few counts. The genes are TRBV11-2 and TRBJ2-2; 10 positions match TRBD2. This CDR3 region has 15 residues. With V trimmed by 2 bases and J by 7 bases, 4 bases remained unmatched. The germline V gene encodes CDR1 SGHAT and CDR2 FQNNGV. The DNA of the CDR3 is TGTGCCAGCAGCTTACTAGCGGGAGTATACGGGGAGCTGTTTTTT. This codes for CASSLLAGVYGELFF. The full variable domain, its missing parts supplied by reference TRBV11-2 and TRBJ2-2, is EAGVAQSPRYKIIEKRQSVAFWCNPISGHATLYWYQQILGQGPKLLIQFQNNGVVDDSQLPKDRFSAERLKGVDSTLKIQPAKLEDSAVYLCASSLLAGVYGELFFGEGSRLTVL.

This clonotype was seen at least ten times. This chain joins TRBV10-3 and TRBJ2-1; 13 bases are a match to TRBD2. V was clipped by 4 bases and J by 8 bases; unmatched bases: 5. The CDR3 runs to 15 residues. Germline CDR1 and CDR2: ENHRY and SYGVKD. CDR3 in amino acids: CAISARTSGSYEQFF. CDR3 coding DNA: TGTGCCATCAGTGCTCGGACTAGCGGGAGCTATGAGCAGTTCTTC.

With regard to this clonotype: At one of its ends the junction is not consistent with the germline gene, which may arise from a read error. The V gene is TRBV7-2, the J gene TRBJ2-1, with 8 bases aligning to TRBD1. Germline V gene sequence: CDR1 SGHTA, CDR2 FQGNSA. This CDR3 contains 15 residues. CDR3 amino acids: CASSLDRGDHNVQFF. Written as DNA, the CDR3 is TGTGCCAGCAGCTTAGACAGGGGGGACCACAATGTGCAGTTCTTC.